Below, 23 T cell receptor beta chains from the same sample are listed, as sequenced in a study of metastatic and nonmetastatic thyroid tumors. TCRdb re-called the PCR reads with MiXCR. Of 15,000 to 20,000 clones detected, roughly a quarter appear once; the ten largest clones hold about 10%. Ahead of thyroid surgery, no patient had received treatment of any kind. Sequencing was done on a sample of tumor tissue. The receptors stem from a female donor with papillary thyroid cancer or a benign thyroid nodule (not recorded which). Some clones in this sample may be carry-over from other donors' samples.

By its share, this clone is medium-sized. Other DNA sequences from this sample encode an identical CDR3 as well. This chain joins TRBV30 and TRBJ1-5, with 8 bases lining up with TRBD1. From germline, CDR1 is GTSNPN and CDR2 SVGIG (reference sequence). J gave up 5 bases and V 5 bases, and 8 bases lay outside the gene matches. This CDR3 is built from 14 residues. In DNA form, the CDR3 reads TGTGCCTGGGGTGGGGCAGGGGGCTATCAGCCCCAGCATTTT. Amino acid sequence: CAWGGAGGYQPQHF.

By share, this clone ranks as medium-sized. This chain joins TRBV6-5 and TRBJ2-7, with D possibly matching TRBD1 (6 bases). The V end lost 4 bases, the J end lost 2 bases, and 15 bases lay between the germline ends. Looked up from germline, CDR1 is MNHEY and CDR2 is SVGAGI. CDR3 length equals 15 residues. In DNA form, the CDR3 reads TGTGCCAGCAGTTCCTCAGGGGTAACAGCCTACGAGCAGTACTTC. It codes for CASSSSGVTAYEQYF.

This clone occurred a few times. V is TRBV18 and J is TRBJ1-2; 7 nucleotides align to TRBD1. The V segment lost 4 bases and the J segment 8 bases; nucleotides outside the gene matches: 7. Germline-derived CDR1 and CDR2 are KGHSH and LQKENI. This CDR3 region has 13 residues. The CDR3 loop reads CASSLQGSDGYTF. CDR3 nucleotide sequence: TGTGCCAGCTCACTACAGGGGTCGGACGGCTACACCTTC.

This clone has more than one count but fewer than ten. The chain links TRBV2 to TRBJ2-1; no clear D gene. This CDR3 has 14 amino acids. Germline values: CDR1 SNHLY, CDR2 FYNNEI. V was cut by 6 bases and J by 3 bases, with 12 bases left in between. CDR3 DNA sequence: TGTGCCAGCAGGGGATTAGAGAACTACAATGAGCAGTTCTTC. This encodes CASRGLENYNEQFF.

This clone was observed at least ten times. This rearrangement joins TRBV3-1 to TRBJ1-1; the D gene is possibly TRBD1 (5 bases). Trimming removed 2 bases at V and 11 bases at J, with 15 bases between. CDR1 and CDR2 from the germline V gene are LGHDT and YNNKEL (reference sequence). The CDR3 contains 13 residues. CDR3 sequence: CASSQISGTRAFF. In DNA, the CDR3 is TGTGCCAGCAGCCAAATCTCTGGGACTAGGGCTTTCTTT.

This clone came up many times. This chain connects TRBV20-1 to TRBJ2-1; D may correspond to TRBD1 or TRBD2 (5 bases each). Germline-derived CDR1 and CDR2 are DFQATT and SNEGSKA (reference sequence). The V end was cut by 5 bases, the J end by 5 bases, with 7 bases between. The CDR3 totals 11 residues. CDR3 sequence (DNA): TGCAGTGCTGGGGGAAACAATGAGCAGTTCTTC. Encoded protein: CSAGGNNEQFF.

By sample share, this clone is medium-sized. The J gene is TRBJ1-1, the V gene TRBV28; possibly TRBD1 for D (6 bases). Germline V CDR1 and CDR2: MDHEN, SYDVKM. This CDR3 region has 13 residues. V lost 5 bases and J 7 bases, leaving 14 bases between the germline ends. Here the CDR3 reads CASSLFTGYEAFF. DNA for the CDR3: TGTGCCAGCAGTCTTTTTACAGGGTATGAAGCTTTCTTT.

This clone was counted ten times or more. The J gene is TRBJ1-2, the V gene TRBV28; possibly TRBD1 for D (5 bases). Germline V gene sequence: CDR1 MDHEN, CDR2 SYDVKM. The CDR3 length is 16 residues. Trimming shortened V by 3 bases and J by 7 bases, and 21 bases separated the two germline ends. CDR3 in DNA: TGTGCCAGCAGTTTCGGGGGGGTTCAGGCCTGGGCTGGCTACACCTTC. Amino acid sequence: CASSFGGVQAWAGYTF.

This clone appeared once. V usage is TRBV13 and J usage is TRBJ1-6; D may be TRBD1 (6 bases). Deletions cut 5 bases from V and 5 bases from J, with 25 bases between. The CDR3 extends over 19 amino acids. From germline, CDR1 is PRHDT and CDR2 FYEKMQ (reference sequence). CDR3 region: CASSPRSGPGGGDNSPLHF. The CDR3 coding sequence is TGTGCCAGCAGCCCACGCTCAGGGCCGGGAGGGGGTGATAATTCACCCCTCCACTTT. Full variable domain (remainder filled in from reference TRBV13 and TRBJ1-6): AAGVIQSPRHLIKEKRETATLKCYPIPRHDTVYWYQQGPGQDPQFLISFYEKMQSDKGSIPDRFSAQQFSDYHSELNMSSLELGDSALYFCASSPRSGPGGGDNSPLHFGNGTRLTVT.

Ten or more counts support this clone. The J gene is TRBJ1-1, the V gene TRBV28; TRBD1 matches at 8 bases. The CDR3 is made up of 14 amino acids. Germline V CDR1 and CDR2: MDHEN, SYDVKM. V trimming: 5 bases; J trimming: 10 bases; junction bases outside the gene matches: 12. CDR3 residues: CASSARGLAGVAFF. CDR3 coding DNA: TGTGCCAGCAGTGCCAGGGGGCTCGCGGGGGTAGCTTTCTTT.

This clone was seen many times. CDR3 in amino acids: CASTMGTYNEQFF. The CDR3 region has the DNA TGTGCCAGCACTATGGGGACTTACAATGAGCAGTTCTTC. This sequence joins TRBV2 and TRBJ2-1; D might be TRBD2 (6 bases). Looked up from germline, CDR1 is SNHLY and CDR2 is FYNNEI. Trimming removed 7 bases at V and 4 bases at J, with 11 bases between. This CDR3 is 13 amino acids long.

Concerning this clone: Its ends do not fully match the called genes, so a read error is possible. The V call is TRBV28, the J call TRBJ1-1; a weak D match, TRBD1 (6 bases). The germline gives CDR1 MDHEN, CDR2 SYDVKM. This CDR3 comprises 14 residues. CDR3 nucleotides: TGTGCCAGCATTTTATGGGGTGGGGGCACTGGAGCTTTCTTT. This sequence encodes CASILWGGGTGAFF. Looking up the rest from reference TRBV28 and TRBJ1-1 gives the full variable domain: DVKVTQSSRYLVKRTGEKVFLECVQDMDHENMFWYRQDPGLGLRLIYFSYDVKMKEKGDIPEGYSVSREKKERFSLILESASTNQTSMYLCASILWGGGTGAFFGQGTRLTVV.

The chain recombines TRBV11-2 with TRBJ1-5; 11 nucleotides align to TRBD1. This CDR3 spans 18 amino acids. Germline CDR1 and CDR2: SGHAT and FQNNGV. V was pared by 5 bases and J by 5 bases, with 14 bases of the junction left unmatched. CDR3 nucleotide sequence: TGTGCCAGCAGCCCACATCGAACCGGGACAGGGGGTTATCAGCCCCAGCATTTT. This codes for CASSPHRTGTGGYQPQHF.

This chain links TRBV7-2 with TRBJ1-4; D is uncertain. V lost 3 bases to trimming and J lost 8 bases, with 13 bases between them. The CDR3 loop spans 14 amino acids. The germline CDR1 and CDR2 sequences are SGHTA and FQGNSA. The CDR3 protein is CASSFDGRNEKLFF. The CDR3 DNA sequence: TGTGCCAGCAGCTTCGATGGGAGAAACGAAAAACTGTTTTTT.

This sequence joins TRBV3-1 and TRBJ1-3, with 8 bases fitting TRBD1. The CDR3 consists of 14 residues. Germline CDR1 LGHDT, CDR2 YNNKEL (reference sequence). The junction had 8 bases not matched to a gene; V was cut back by 4 bases and J by 9 bases. Here the CDR3 DNA reads TGTGCCAGCAGCCCCTCGACAGGGGAGGCCACCATATATTTT. The encoded protein is CASSPSTGEATIYF. The full variable domain, rest sourced from reference TRBV3-1 and TRBJ1-3, is DTAVSQTPKYLVTQMGNDKSIKCEQNLGHDTMYWYKQDSKKFLKIMFSYNNKELIINETVPNRFSPKSPDKAHLNLHINSLELGDSAVYFCASSPSTGEATIYFGEGSWLTVV.

This clone was picked up a small number of times. At one boundary the junction diverges from the germline segment, which might be a read error. Other DNA sequences in the sample encode the same CDR3. The V and J genes are TRBV6-1 and TRBJ2-7, with 11 positions matching TRBD2. CDR3 length: 16 residues. CDR1 is MNHNS and CDR2 is SASEGT in the germline V gene. The CDR3 reads CASTYTTSGSTHEQYF. CDR3 DNA sequence: TGCGCCAGCACCTACACAACTAGCGGGAGTACTCACGAACAATACTTC.

The chain has TRBV9 and TRBJ2-3, with 9 bases matching TRBD2. J gave up 2 bases and V 4 bases, and 2 bases lay outside the gene matches. CDR1 and CDR2 from the germline V gene are SGDLS and YYNGEE. This CDR3 is built from 14 residues. In nucleotides, the CDR3 is TGTGCCAGCAGCCTAGCGGGGTACACAGATACGCAGTATTTT. It codes for CASSLAGYTDTQYF.

As to this clone: A much larger clone differs by one base, so this may be a read error. The chain is built from TRBV20-1 and TRBJ1-5; TRBD1 aligns across 7 bases. The CDR3 runs to 14 residues. CDR1 is DFQATT and CDR2 is SNEGSKA in the germline V gene (reference sequence). The V and J ends lost 6 bases and 4 bases, in that order; junction bases with no gene match: 9. The CDR3, as DNA: TGCAGTGCGGACTCGGACAGGACTAATCAGCCCCAGCATTTT. Its translation: CSADSDRTNQPQHF.

V and J are TRBV19 and TRBJ1-6; no reliable D call. Trimming stripped 5 bases from V and 1 base from J, with 15 bases between. The CDR3 is 17 amino acids. Germline loops: CDR1 LNHDA, CDR2 SQIVND (reference sequence). The CDR3 here is CASSPRSQSSYNSPLHF. DNA for the CDR3: TGTGCCAGTAGTCCCCGGAGTCAAAGTTCCTATAATTCACCCCTCCACTTT.

This clone was seen many times. The gene calls are TRBV27 and TRBJ2-1; 9 bases agree with TRBD2. The V gene end was trimmed by 6 bases and the J gene end by 8 bases; junction bases not matched to a gene: 17. The CDR3 loop spans 17 amino acids. Germline CDR1 reads MNHEY; CDR2 reads SMNVEV (reference sequence). This chain's CDR3 is CASRGLAVAGVGDEQFF. As DNA, the CDR3 is TGTGCCAGCAGGGGATTGGCGGTAGCGGGAGTTGGGGATGAGCAGTTCTTC.

In regard to this clone: This may come from a read error, since a much larger clone is one base off. The V call is TRBV5-4, the J call TRBJ2-2; D is uncertain. The CDR3 runs to 13 residues. Trimming cost V 2 bases and J 8 bases, with 10 bases left between them. From germline, CDR1 is SGHNT and CDR2 YYREEE (reference sequence). The CDR3 bases are TGTGCCAGCAGCTTCTCGCGATTAGGGGAGCTGTTTTTT. Protein sequence: CASSFSRLGELFF.

This clone was recorded many times. The chain has TRBV7-8 and TRBJ2-1; D gene uncertain. Trimming shortened V by 5 bases and J by 4 bases, and 18 bases separated the two germline ends. The CDR3 length is 16 residues. Germline CDR1 reads SGHVS; CDR2 reads FQNEAQ. CDR3 loop: CASSPEPRQRYNEQFF. The CDR3 nucleotides are TGTGCCAGCAGCCCAGAGCCGCGACAAAGATACAATGAGCAGTTCTTC.

Ten or more counts support this clone. The CDR3 DNA reads as TGTGCCAGCAGCGGTAGTAGCGGGAGGGCCCTGGAGACCCAGTACTTC. It is translated as CASSGSSGRALETQYF. The chain couples TRBV7-8 to TRBJ2-5, with 11 nucleotides matching TRBD2. Germline V CDR1 and CDR2: SGHVS, FQNEAQ. The CDR3 sequence is 16 residues long. V shed 5 bases and J 5 bases; nucleotides not matched to a gene: 10.